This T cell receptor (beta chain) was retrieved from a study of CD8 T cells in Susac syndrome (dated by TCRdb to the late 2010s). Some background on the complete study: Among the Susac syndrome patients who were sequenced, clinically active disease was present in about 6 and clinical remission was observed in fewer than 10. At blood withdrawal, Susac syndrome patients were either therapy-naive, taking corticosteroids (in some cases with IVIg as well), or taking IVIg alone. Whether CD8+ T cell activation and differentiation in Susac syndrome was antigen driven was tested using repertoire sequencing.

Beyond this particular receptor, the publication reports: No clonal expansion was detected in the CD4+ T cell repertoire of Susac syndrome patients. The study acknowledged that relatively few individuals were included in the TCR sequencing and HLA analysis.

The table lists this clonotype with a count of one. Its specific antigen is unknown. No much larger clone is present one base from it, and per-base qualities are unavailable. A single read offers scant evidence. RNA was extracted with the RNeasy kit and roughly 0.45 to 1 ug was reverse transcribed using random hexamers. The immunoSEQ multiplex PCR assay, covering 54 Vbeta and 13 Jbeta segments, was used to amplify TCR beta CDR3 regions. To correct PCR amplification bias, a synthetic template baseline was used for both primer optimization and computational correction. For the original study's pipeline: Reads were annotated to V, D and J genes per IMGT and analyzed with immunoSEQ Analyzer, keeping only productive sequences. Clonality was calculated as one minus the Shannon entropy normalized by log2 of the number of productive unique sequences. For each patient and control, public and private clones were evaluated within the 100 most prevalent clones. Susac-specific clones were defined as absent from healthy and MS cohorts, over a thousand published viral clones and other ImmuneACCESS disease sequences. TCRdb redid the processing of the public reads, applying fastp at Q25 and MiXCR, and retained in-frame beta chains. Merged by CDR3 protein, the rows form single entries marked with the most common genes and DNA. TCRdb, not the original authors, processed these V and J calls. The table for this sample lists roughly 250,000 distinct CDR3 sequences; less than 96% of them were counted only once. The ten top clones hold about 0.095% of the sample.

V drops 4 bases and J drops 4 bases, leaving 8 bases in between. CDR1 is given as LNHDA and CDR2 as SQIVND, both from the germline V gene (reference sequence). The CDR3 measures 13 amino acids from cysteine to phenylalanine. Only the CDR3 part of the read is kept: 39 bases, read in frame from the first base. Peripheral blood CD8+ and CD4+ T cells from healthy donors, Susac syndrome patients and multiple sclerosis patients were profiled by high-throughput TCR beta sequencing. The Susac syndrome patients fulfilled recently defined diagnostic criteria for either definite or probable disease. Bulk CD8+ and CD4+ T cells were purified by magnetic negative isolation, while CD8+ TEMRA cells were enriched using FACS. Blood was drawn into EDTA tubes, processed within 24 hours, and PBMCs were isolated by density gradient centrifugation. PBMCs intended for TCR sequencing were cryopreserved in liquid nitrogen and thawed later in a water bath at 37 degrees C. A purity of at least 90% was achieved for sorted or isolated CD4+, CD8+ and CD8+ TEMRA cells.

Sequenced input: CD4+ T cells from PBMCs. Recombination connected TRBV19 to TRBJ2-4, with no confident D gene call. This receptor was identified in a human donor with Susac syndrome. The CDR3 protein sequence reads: CASSTGQKNIQYF. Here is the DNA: TGTGCCAGTAGTACTGGCCAGAAAAACATTCAGTACTTC. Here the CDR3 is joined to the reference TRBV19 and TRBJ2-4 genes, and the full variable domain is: DGGITQSPKYLFRKEGQNVTLSCEQNLNHDAMYWYRQDPGQGLRLIYYSQIVNDFQKGDIAEGYSVSREKKESFPLTVTSAQKNPTAFYLCASSTGQKNIQYFGAGTRLSVL.